The sequence of this T cell receptor beta chain was determined in a study of human T cells and chemical hapten exposure. Time point reported: patch test 2, 6 weeks after DPC sensitization. Treatment here: therapeutic diphenylcyclopropenone sensitization with weekly scalp DPC. TCRdb used MiXCR to reprocess the RACE reads, holding one entry per CDR3 protein. The sample lists about 82,000 distinct CDR3 sequences, 5% to 8.5% occurring once. This clonotype was seen repeatedly, ten times or more. The junction had 5 bases not matched to a gene; V was cut back by 6 bases and J by 0 bases. This CDR3 has 15 residues. Germline-derived CDR1 and CDR2 are ENHRY and SYGVKD.

The specimen comprised whole blood, sampled in connection with sensitization to the hapten diphenylcyclopropenone (DPC). The V and J genes are TRBV10-3 and TRBJ1-3, with 7 bases identical to TRBD1. The clonotype originates from a woman aged 30 to 39 with alopecia areata. Some clones in this sample may be carry-over from other donors' samples. The CDR3 region has the DNA TGTGCCATCAGCCTAGGACAGGCCTCTGGAAACACCATATATTTT. It yields the protein CAISLGQASGNTIYF.